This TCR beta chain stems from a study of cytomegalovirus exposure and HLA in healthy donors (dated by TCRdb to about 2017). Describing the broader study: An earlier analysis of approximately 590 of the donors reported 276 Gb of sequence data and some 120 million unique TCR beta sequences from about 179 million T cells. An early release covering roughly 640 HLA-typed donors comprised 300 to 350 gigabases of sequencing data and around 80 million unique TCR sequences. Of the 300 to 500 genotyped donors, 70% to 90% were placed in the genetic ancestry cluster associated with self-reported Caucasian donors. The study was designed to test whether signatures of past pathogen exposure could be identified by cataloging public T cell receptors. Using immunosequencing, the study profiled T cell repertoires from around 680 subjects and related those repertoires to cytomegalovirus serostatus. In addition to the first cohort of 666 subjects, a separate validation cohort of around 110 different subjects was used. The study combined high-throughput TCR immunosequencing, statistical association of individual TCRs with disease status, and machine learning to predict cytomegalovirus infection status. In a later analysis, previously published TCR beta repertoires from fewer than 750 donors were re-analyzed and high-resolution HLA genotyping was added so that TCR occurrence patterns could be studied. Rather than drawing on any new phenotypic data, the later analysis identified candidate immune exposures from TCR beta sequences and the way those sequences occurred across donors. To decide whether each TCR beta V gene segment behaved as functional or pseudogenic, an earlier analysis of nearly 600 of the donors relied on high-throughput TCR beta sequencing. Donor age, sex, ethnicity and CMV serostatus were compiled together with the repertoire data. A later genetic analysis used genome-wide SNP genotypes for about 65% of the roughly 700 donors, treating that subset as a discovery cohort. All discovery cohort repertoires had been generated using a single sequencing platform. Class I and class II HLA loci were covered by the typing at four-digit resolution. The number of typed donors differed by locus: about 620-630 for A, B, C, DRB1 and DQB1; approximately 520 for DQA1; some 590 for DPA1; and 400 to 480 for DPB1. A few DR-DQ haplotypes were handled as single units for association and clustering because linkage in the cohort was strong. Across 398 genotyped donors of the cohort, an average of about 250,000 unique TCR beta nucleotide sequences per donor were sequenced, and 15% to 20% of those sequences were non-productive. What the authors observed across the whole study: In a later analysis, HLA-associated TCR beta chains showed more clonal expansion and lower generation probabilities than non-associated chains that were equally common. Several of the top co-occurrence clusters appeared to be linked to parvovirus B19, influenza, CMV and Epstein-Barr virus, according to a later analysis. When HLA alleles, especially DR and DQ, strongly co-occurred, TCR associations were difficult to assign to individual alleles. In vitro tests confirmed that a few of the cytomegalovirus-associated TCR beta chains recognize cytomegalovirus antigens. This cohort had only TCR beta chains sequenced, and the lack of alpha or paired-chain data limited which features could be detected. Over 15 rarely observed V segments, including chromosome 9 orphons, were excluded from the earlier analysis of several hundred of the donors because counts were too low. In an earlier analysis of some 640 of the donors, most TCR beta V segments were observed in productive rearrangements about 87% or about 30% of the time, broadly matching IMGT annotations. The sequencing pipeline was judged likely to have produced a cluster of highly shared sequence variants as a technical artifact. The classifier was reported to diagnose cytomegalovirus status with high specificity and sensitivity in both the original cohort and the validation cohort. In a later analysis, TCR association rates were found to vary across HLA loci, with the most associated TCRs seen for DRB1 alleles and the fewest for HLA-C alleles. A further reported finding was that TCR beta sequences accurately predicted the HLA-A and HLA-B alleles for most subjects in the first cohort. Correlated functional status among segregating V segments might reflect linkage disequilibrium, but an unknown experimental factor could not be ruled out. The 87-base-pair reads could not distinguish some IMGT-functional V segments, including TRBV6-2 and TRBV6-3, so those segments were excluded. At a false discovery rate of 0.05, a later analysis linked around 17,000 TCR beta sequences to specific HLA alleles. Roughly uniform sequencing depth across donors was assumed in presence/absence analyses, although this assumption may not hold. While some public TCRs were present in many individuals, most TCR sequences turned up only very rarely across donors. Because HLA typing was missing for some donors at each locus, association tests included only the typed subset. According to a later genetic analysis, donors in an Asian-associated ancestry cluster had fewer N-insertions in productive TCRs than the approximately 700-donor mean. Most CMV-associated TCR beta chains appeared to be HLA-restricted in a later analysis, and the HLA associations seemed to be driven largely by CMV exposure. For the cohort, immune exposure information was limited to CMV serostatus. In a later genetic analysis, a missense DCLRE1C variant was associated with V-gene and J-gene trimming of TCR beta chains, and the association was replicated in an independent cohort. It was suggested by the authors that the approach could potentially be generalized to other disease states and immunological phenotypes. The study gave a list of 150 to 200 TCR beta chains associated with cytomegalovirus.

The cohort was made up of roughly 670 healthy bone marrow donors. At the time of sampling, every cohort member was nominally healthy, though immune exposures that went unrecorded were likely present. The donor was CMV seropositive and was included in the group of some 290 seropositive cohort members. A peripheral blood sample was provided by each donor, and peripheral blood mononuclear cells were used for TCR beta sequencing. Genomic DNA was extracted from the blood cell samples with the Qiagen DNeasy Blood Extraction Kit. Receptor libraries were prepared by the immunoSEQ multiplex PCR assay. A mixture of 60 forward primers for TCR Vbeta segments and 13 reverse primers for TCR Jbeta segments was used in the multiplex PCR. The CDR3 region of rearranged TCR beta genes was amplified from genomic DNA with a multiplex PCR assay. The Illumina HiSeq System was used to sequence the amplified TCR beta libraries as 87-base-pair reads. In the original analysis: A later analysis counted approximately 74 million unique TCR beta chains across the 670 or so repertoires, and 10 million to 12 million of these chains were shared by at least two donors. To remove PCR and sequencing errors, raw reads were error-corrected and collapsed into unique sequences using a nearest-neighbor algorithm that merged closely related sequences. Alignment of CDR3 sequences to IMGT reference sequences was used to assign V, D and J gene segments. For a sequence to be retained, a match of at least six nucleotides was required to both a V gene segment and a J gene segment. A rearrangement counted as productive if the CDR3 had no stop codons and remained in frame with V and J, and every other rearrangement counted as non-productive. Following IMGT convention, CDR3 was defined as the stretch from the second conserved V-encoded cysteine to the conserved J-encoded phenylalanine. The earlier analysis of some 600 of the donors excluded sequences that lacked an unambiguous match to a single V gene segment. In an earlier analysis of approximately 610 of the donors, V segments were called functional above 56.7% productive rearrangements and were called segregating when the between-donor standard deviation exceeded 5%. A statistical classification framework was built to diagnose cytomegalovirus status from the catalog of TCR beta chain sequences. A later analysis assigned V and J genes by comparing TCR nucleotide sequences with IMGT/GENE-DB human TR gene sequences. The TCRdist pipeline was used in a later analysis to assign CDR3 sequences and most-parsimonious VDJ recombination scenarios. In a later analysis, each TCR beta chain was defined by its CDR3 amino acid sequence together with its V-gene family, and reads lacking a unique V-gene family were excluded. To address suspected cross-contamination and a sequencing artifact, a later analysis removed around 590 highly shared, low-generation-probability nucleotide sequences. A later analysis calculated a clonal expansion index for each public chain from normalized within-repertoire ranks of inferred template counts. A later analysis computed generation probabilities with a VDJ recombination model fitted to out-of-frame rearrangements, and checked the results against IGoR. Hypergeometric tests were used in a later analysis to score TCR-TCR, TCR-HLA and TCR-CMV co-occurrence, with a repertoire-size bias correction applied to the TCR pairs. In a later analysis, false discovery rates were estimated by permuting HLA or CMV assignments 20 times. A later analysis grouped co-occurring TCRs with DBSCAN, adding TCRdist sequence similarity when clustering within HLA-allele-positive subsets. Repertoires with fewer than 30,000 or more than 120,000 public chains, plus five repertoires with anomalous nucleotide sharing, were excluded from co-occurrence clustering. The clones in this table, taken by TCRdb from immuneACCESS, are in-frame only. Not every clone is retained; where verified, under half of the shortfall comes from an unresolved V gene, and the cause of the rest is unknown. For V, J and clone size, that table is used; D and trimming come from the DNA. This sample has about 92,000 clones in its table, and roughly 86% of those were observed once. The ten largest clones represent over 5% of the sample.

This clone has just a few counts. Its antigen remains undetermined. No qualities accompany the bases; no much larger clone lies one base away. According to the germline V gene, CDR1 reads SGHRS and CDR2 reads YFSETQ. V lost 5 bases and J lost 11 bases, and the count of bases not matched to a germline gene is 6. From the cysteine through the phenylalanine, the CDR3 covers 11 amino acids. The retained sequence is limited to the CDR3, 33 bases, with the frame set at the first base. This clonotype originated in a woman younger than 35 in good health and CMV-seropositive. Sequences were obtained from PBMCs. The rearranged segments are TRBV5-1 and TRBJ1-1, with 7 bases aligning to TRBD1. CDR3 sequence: CASSLGTEAFF. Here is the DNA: TGCGCCAGCAGTTTAGGGACAGAGGCTTTCTTT. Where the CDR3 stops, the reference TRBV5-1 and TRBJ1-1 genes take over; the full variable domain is KAGVTQTPRYLIKTRGQQVTLSCSPISGHRSVSWYQQTPGQGLQFLFEYFSETQRNKGNFPGRFSGRQFSNSRSEMNVSTLELGDSALYLCASSLGTEAFFGQGTRLTVV.